This T cell receptor beta chain was profiled in a study of beta chain features in type 1 diabetes. Across the study: Over all samples combined, more than 90,000,000 sorted cells were examined.

Expressed TCRB transcripts were sequenced after all isolated RNA was converted to cDNA. Method: immunoSEQ multiplex PCR; TCRdb's copy keeps in-frame clones and lacks some. Of 970,000 or so clones in the sample, about 17% were seen once. As concerns this clone: Antigen specificity is unknown.

Study conclusions and caveats: Sequencing from cDNA could over-represent high-TCR-expressing cells. Within each of all four CD4+ subsets, Type 1 diabetes patients had TCRB CDR3s that were moderately but significantly shorter.

The germline V and J ends were trimmed by 7 bases and 6 bases, with 16 bases remaining between them. Germline CDR1 is SQVTM and CDR2 is ANQGSEA. The CDR3 covers 13 residues. It was one heparinised blood draw, averaging roughly 0.11 L, that each donor gave. Sequencing was done on a sample of naive CD4+ T cells from blood. The sequence came from a woman between 18 and 29 years old in good health. The V gene is TRBV29-1, the J gene TRBJ1-5, with D tentatively TRBD1 (5 bases). The CDR3 loop is CSGSLGTGQPQHF. The DNA for the CDR3 is TGCAGCGGTTCCCTGGGCACAGGTCAGCCCCAGCATTTT.